This TCR beta chain was sequenced during a study of blood T cell repertoires in COVID-19. In this sample, this clone turned up once. Germline V gene lookup returns CDR1 LNHDA and CDR2 SQIVND (reference sequence). The CDR3 extends over 17 amino acids. The V gene end was trimmed by 8 bases and the J gene end by 3 bases; junction bases not matched to a gene: 19. The method was immunoSEQ multiplex PCR; TCRdb's version includes in-frame clones alone and lacks a portion of them. This table holds about 370,000 clones, 85% to 90% found once. Which cohort a participant joined came from the clinical history participants gave. Two negative PCRs, clearance, or symptom resolution had been documented for recovered Cohort 3 donors.

The genes are TRBV19 and TRBJ2-7; 7 nucleotides match TRBD1. The specimen was PBMCs or T cells enriched from blood (not recorded which). This TCR came from a man in his late teens or twenties who had recovered from COVID-19. CDR3 coding DNA: TGTGCCAGTTCCTCCCACTTCGAATTCGGACAGGTCTACGAGCAGTACTTC. Translated, it gives CASSSHFEFGQVYEQYF. The variable domain in full, with the rest retrieved from reference TRBV19 and TRBJ2-7, is DGGITQSPKYLFRKEGQNVTLSCEQNLNHDAMYWYRQDPGQGLRLIYYSQIVNDFQKGDIAEGYSVSREKKESFPLTVTSAQKNPTAFYLCASSSHFEFGQVYEQYFGPGTRLTVT.